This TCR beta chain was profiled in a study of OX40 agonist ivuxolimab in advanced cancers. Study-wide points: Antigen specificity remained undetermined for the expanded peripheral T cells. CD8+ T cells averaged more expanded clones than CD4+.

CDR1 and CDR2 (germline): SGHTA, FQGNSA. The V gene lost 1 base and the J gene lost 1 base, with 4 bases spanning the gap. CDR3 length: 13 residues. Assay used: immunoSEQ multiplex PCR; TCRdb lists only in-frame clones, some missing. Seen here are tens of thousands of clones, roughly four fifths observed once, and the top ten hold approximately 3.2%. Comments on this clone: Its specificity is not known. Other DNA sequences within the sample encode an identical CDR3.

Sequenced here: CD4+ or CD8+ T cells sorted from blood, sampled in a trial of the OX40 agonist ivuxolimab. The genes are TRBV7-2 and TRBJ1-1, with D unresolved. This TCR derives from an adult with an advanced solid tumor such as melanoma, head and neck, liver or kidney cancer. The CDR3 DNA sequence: TGTGCCAGCAGCTTAGAGGGGAACACTGAAGCTTTCTTT. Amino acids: CASSLEGNTEAFF.